This T cell receptor beta chain was recovered during a study of blood T cell repertoires in COVID-19 (dated by TCRdb to the early 2020s). With respect to the entire study: Collaborator samples came from the United States, Italy and Spain and covered acute and convalescent phases of COVID-19. The sample metadata nearly always contained a de-identified subject ID, COVID-19 status, age in years and sex. Samples were obtained from the ongoing ImmuneRACE study (first 160 participants) and from 950 to 1,500 subjects provided by 6 global collaborators. The prospective study material was composed of cDNA or gDNA derived from T cells, B-cell-depleted T cells, or PBMCs. The repertoires were released in a freely available public database meant as a resource for research on the immune response to SARS-CoV-2. Where available, HLA class I and class II types were taken from metadata supplied by the sample provider and were not determined by assay-based typing. Subjects who had been exposed to COVID-19, were actively infected with it, or had recovered from it provided the deeply sampled blood TCRbeta repertoires that made up the dataset. Study-level results and caveats: The quantity of clinical and demographic metadata differed by source and by participant and was supplied without curation.

The immunoSEQ Assay, a bias-controlled multiplex PCR, was used to amplify TCRbeta CDR3 regions from genomic DNA. On the authors' methods: Nucleated cell counts per sample were estimated from amplification of reference gene primers within the assay. To quantify the absolute abundance of each unique TCRbeta CDR3 rearrangement, sequence reads were collapsed and filtered. For each sample, productive Simpson clonality was calculated by taking the square root of Simpson's diversity index across productive rearrangements. The source is immuneACCESS, and TCRdb retained only in-frame sequences with V and J called. Part of the clones is not carried over; for the studies checked, unresolved V genes explain less than half of this, and the remainder is unexplained. Clone size and the V and J calls come from that table; the DNA yielded D and trimming. In this sample the table shows under 150,000 clones, roughly 83% of which occur a single time. The top ten constitute under 5.5% of the sample.

For this chain, trimming is 4 bases at the V end and 2 bases at the J end, and the number of junction bases without a gene match is 2. CDR1 and CDR2 were assigned from the germline V gene (reference sequence) as LNHDA and SQIVND. From the cysteine through the phenylalanine, the CDR3 covers 14 amino acids. This entry keeps only the CDR3 DNA: 42 bases, framed from base 1. Participants in the prospective study were enrolled through a virtual design, were aged roughly 18 to 100 years, and lived in approximately 24 United States geographic areas. In the prospective study, participants were assigned to cohorts based on the clinical history participants reported in a screening survey and a study questionnaire. In the prospective study, mobile phlebotomists collected whole blood, serum and a nasopharyngeal or oropharyngeal swab from each participant. Prospective study participants could optionally give additional blood draws and questionnaires over an approximately two-month period. Blood samples from the prospective study were shipped frozen or at room temperature prior to DNA extraction.

In the case of this clone: This clone's antigen is unknown. No base quality values were provided; no much bigger clone lies one nucleotide off.

The sequence derives from a man in his forties or fifties with acute COVID-19. The sequencing input was PBMCs or T cells enriched from blood (not recorded which). The V and J segments used are TRBV19 and TRBJ1-3, with 7 bases aligning to TRBD1. The DNA sequence is TGTGCCAGTAGTACGACAGGGACTGGAAACACCATATATTTT. This yields the protein CASSTTGTGNTIYF.